This entry lists 5 T cell receptor beta chains sequenced from one sample in a study of blood T cell repertoires in COVID-19. Sequencing was performed with immunoSEQ multiplex PCR; in TCRdb, only in-frame clones are kept and a portion is missing. The sample has about 100,000 clones; around 85% are singletons. Sequenced sample: peripheral blood. Receptors were obtained from a human donor in a cohort sampled during active COVID-19.

J is TRBJ2-7 and V is TRBV6-2 or TRBV6-3, with D possibly matching TRBD2 (5 bases). Germline V gene lookup returns CDR1 MNHEY and CDR2 SVGEGT. V was shortened by 2 bases and J by 0 bases, with 14 bases between the two germline ends. The CDR3 is 16 residues long. CDR3 sequence reads: CASSYGLAVSSYEQYF. Here the CDR3 DNA reads TGTGCCAGCAGTTACGGGCTAGCTGTTAGCTCCTACGAGCAGTACTTC.

The chain employs TRBV3-1 (or the pseudogene TRBV3-2) and TRBJ1-5, with 9 bases lining up with TRBD1. There are 15 residues in the CDR3. V gave up 6 bases and J gave up 7 bases; unmatched junction bases: 10. The germline gives CDR1 LGHDT, CDR2 YNNKEL (reference sequence). The CDR3 bases are TGTGCCAGCAGTAATACAGGGGGCGGAAGGCAGCCCCAGCATTTT. This translates into CASSNTGGGRQPQHF.

CDR3 bases: TGTGCCAGCAGGGCCGGCGGGGGGCCTACCTACGAGCAGTACTTC. This encodes CASRAGGGPTYEQYF. The chain couples TRBV6-5 to TRBJ2-7; 8 bases align to TRBD2. The CDR3 consists of 15 residues. V lost 6 bases, J lost 2 bases, and 9 bases stayed unmatched. The germline V gene has CDR1 MNHEY and CDR2 SVGAGI.

The chain is built from TRBV10-3 and TRBJ1-2, with 7 positions matching TRBD1. Germline V CDR1 and CDR2: ENHRY, SYGVKD. This CDR3 has 17 residues. After removal of 8 bases from V and 8 bases from J, the junction contained 23 bases not matched to a gene. The chain's CDR3 is CAIWDRLIYGEAVGYTF. CDR3 DNA sequence: TGTGCCATCTGGGACAGACTAATCTATGGGGAAGCCGTGGGCTACACCTTC.

This sequence joins TRBV5-1 and TRBJ2-2; maybe TRBD2 (5 bases). CDR1 and CDR2 from the germline V gene are SGHRS and YFSETQ. V dropped 4 bases and J dropped 2 bases, with 12 bases sitting between them. The CDR3 length is 15 residues. The CDR3, as DNA: TGCGCCAGCAGCAAGCGGACGGACAACACCGGGGAGCTGTTTTTT. Residues: CASSKRTDNTGELFF.